This entry lists 20 T cell receptor beta chains sequenced from one sample in a study of CD8+ T cells in alopecia areata. RNA, once extracted, was reverse transcribed into cDNA for use as the sequencing template. Profiled with immunoSEQ multiplex PCR; TCRdb holds only in-frame clones, not every one. The sample holds about 180,000 clones, approximately 50% seen once. As for treatment: oral pan-JAK inhibitor, 5-10 mg twice daily. The sample in question was CD8+ T cells sorted from blood, obtained around week 53, from a patient treated with tofacitinib. These receptors all come from a human donor with alopecia areata.

The chain combines TRBV11-2 with TRBJ2-5, with 10 bases that match TRBD2. CDR1 SGHAT and CDR2 FQNNGV come from the germline V gene. The CDR3 loop spans 14 amino acids. V gave up 1 base and J gave up 5 bases; unmatched junction bases: 1. This CDR3 is CASSLVGLAETQYF. The CDR3 coding sequence is TGTGCCAGCAGCTTAGTGGGACTAGCGGAGACCCAGTACTTC.

This clone was observed a handful of times. The CDR3, as DNA: TGTGCCAGCAGCTCGTTCCTCCAGGCAGGGGGCAGGAATGAGCAGTTCTTC. Translated: CASSSFLQAGGRNEQFF. V is TRBV5-8 and J is TRBJ2-1, with 8 bases identical to TRBD1. After removal of 3 bases from V and 7 bases from J, the junction contained 15 bases not matched to a gene. The germline V gene has CDR1 SGHTS and CDR2 YDEGEE. The CDR3 runs to 17 residues.

The chain couples TRBV7-9 to TRBJ1-2; TRBD1 aligns across 7 bases. The junction had 13 bases not matched to a gene; V was cut back by 5 bases and J by 4 bases. Germline assignment: CDR1 SEHNR and CDR2 FQNEAQ (reference sequence). This CDR3 is 16 amino acids long. The DNA for the CDR3 is TGTGCCAGCAGCCCTGGGGCGACAGGGATGGGCTATGGCTACACCTTC. This sequence encodes CASSPGATGMGYGYTF. Complete variable domain (other parts from reference TRBV7-9 and TRBJ1-2): DTGVSQNPRHKITKRGQNVTFRCDPISEHNRLYWYRQTLGQGPEFLTYFQNEAQLEKSRLLSDRFSAERPKGSFSTLEIQRTEQGDSAMYLCASSPGATGMGYGYTFGSGTRLTVV.

V usage is TRBV7-9 and J usage is TRBJ1-2; TRBD1 matches at 9 bases. This CDR3 has 15 residues. Unmatched junction bases numbered 5, after V lost 4 bases and J lost 2 bases. Germline-derived CDR1 and CDR2 are SEHNR and FQNEAQ (reference sequence). CDR3 sequence reads: CASSSGTGLNYGYTF. The CDR3 DNA is TGTGCCAGCAGCTCGGGGACAGGGCTCAACTATGGCTACACCTTC.

This clone was found a few times. The chain uses TRBV7-2 and TRBJ2-7; TRBD1 matches 7 bases. The CDR3 has 16 amino acids. Germline V gives CDR1 SGHTA, CDR2 FQGNSA. Germline trimming cut 6 bases from V and 0 bases from J; bases unmatched to any gene: 11. The CDR3 DNA reads TGTGCCAGCAGTTATACCGGGACAGATAACTCCTACGAGCAGTACTTC. This encodes CASSYTGTDNSYEQYF.

Details on this clone: The junction and the germline gene differ at one end; a read error may be behind it. The V gene is TRBV7-7, the J gene TRBJ1-5; 7 bases are a match to TRBD1. The CDR3 is made up of 14 amino acids. Germline V gene data show CDR1 as SSHAT and CDR2 as FNYEAQ (reference sequence). CDR3 in DNA: TGTGCTAGCAGCTATGCACAGGGGAATCAGCCCCAGCATTTT. Protein sequence: CASSYAQGNQPQHF.

The CDR3 DNA sequence: TGTGCCGGGACCGGGACCAGTTGGAATTCACCCCTCCACTTT. It encodes CAGTGTSWNSPLHF. The chain recombines TRBV30 with TRBJ1-6; maybe TRBD1 (5 bases). The V gene's germline CDR1 is GTSNPN and CDR2 SVGIG (reference sequence). Trimming shortened V by 8 bases and J by 7 bases, and 18 bases separated the two germline ends. The CDR3 sequence is 14 residues long.

V usage is TRBV2 and J usage is TRBJ2-7; D may be TRBD1 (5 bases). Germline V lookup: CDR1 SNHLY, CDR2 FYNNEI. This CDR3 has 12 amino acids. Deletions cut 8 bases from V and 2 bases from J, with 10 bases between. Written as DNA, the CDR3 is TGTGCCAGCGGCCAGGGAACCTACGAGCAGTACTTC. This encodes CASGQGTYEQYF.

Concerning this clone itself: This sample includes further DNA sequences coding for the same CDR3. The V and J genes are TRBV5-1 and TRBJ1-3; D is uncertain. This CDR3 is built from 13 residues. The germline V and J ends were trimmed by 2 bases and 0 bases, with 3 bases remaining between them. Germline-derived CDR1 and CDR2 are SGHRS and YFSETQ. CDR3 sequence (DNA): TGCGCCAGCAGCTTCAGCTCTGGAAACACCATATATTTT. This codes for CASSFSSGNTIYF.

The chain uses TRBV30 and TRBJ2-2; no firm D call. This CDR3 is 13 amino acids long. V gave up 7 bases and J gave up 2 bases, with 11 bases separating them. Germline CDR1 and CDR2: GTSNPN and SVGIG (reference sequence). Here the CDR3 reads CASTWANTGELFF. Written as DNA, the CDR3 is TGTGCCTCAACCTGGGCCAACACCGGGGAGCTGTTTTTT.

V is TRBV29-1 and J is TRBJ1-4; no reliable D call. Looked up from germline, CDR1 is SQVTM and CDR2 is ANQGSEA. Trimming took off 4 bases at V and 5 bases at J, with 5 bases between the two ends. The CDR3 is 11 residues long. CDR3 region: CSVGANEKLFF. The CDR3 nucleotides read TGCAGCGTTGGGGCAAATGAAAAACTGTTTTTT. The full variable domain, in which reference TRBV29-1 and TRBJ1-4 provide the parts outside the CDR3, is SAVISQKPSRDICQRGTSLTIQCQVDSQVTMMFWYRQQPGQSLTLIATANQGSEATYESGFVIDKFPISRPNLTFSTLTVSNMSPEDSSIYLCSVGANEKLFFGSGTQLSVL.

The CDR3 DNA sequence: TGTGCCTGGAGCCCTGCAGGGCTATACTCACCCCTCCACTTT. Translation gives CAWSPAGLYSPLHF. V gene TRBV30 combines with J gene TRBJ1-6, with D perhaps matching TRBD1 (5 bases). The length of the CDR3 is 14 residues. CDR1 is GTSNPN, CDR2 SVGIG, per germline (reference sequence). V gave up 3 bases and J gave up 10 bases, with 16 bases separating them.

This chain uses TRBV11-1 with TRBJ2-1; TRBD2 agrees at 10 bases. This CDR3 comprises 15 residues. Trimming removed 4 bases from V and 8 bases from J; junction bases left unmatched: 8. Germline V CDR1 and CDR2: SGHAT, FQDESV (reference sequence). Here the CDR3 reads CASSSPSGGWDEQFF. Written as DNA, the CDR3 is TGTGCCAGCAGCTCACCTAGCGGGGGTTGGGATGAGCAGTTCTTC.

The chain carries TRBV5-1 and TRBJ2-1; the match to TRBD1 covers 9 bases. Germline loops: CDR1 SGHRS, CDR2 YFSETQ. V shed 4 bases and J 2 bases; nucleotides not matched to a gene: 4. CDR3 length: 15 residues. The CDR3 DNA reads as TGCGCCAGCAGCCCCGACAGGGGGACCTACAATGAGCAGTTCTTC. Its translation is CASSPDRGTYNEQFF.

The count of this clone is one. This chain connects TRBV11-2 to TRBJ2-7, with 8 positions matching TRBD2. With V trimmed by 4 bases and J by 1 base, 6 bases remained unmatched. CDR3 length: 15 amino acids. Germline V lookup: CDR1 SGHAT, CDR2 FQNNGV. The CDR3 reads CASSSLRGGSYEQYF. The CDR3 DNA reads TGTGCCAGCAGCTCTCTCCGGGGGGGATCCTACGAGCAGTACTTC.

The V gene is TRBV5-1, the J gene TRBJ1-2; a possible D gene is TRBD1 (5 bases). Trimming pared 4 bases from V and 2 bases from J, leaving 12 bases between. There are 14 residues in the CDR3. Germline values: CDR1 SGHRS, CDR2 YFSETQ. The chain's CDR3 is CASSPTGLNYGYTF. In nucleotides, the CDR3 is TGCGCCAGCAGCCCCACGGGGCTGAACTATGGCTACACCTTC.

The chain is built from TRBV7-9 and TRBJ1-5, with D tentatively TRBD1 (5 bases). Germline V gene sequence: CDR1 SEHNR, CDR2 FQNEAQ (reference sequence). V lost 5 bases to trimming and J lost 4 bases, with 9 bases between them. The CDR3 spans 13 residues. The CDR3 reads CASSAQGNQPQHF. CDR3 in DNA: TGTGCCAGCAGCGCCCAGGGAAATCAGCCCCAGCATTTT.

This clone was seen a few times. The chain links TRBV19 to TRBJ1-1; D may be TRBD1 (5 bases). The CDR3 consists of 13 residues. Germline V CDR1 and CDR2: LNHDA, SQIVND (reference sequence). V was trimmed by 10 bases and J by 4 bases, leaving 16 bases between them. CDR3 nucleotide sequence: TGTGCCACCTCCTACATGGGACCCACTGAAGCTTTCTTT. It encodes CATSYMGPTEAFF.

This clone was seen only a few times. The J gene is TRBJ2-5, the V gene TRBV6-5; 8 positions agree with TRBD1. This CDR3 is built from 14 residues. J lost 5 bases, V lost 4 bases, and 6 bases had no gene match. Germline values: CDR1 MNHEY, CDR2 SVGAGI. CDR3 residues: CASSLTGVQETQYF. DNA of the CDR3: TGTGCCAGCAGTTTGACAGGGGTACAGGAGACCCAGTACTTC.

In DNA form, the CDR3 reads TGTGCCAGCACGGGGGGTCCCCAAGAGACCCAGTACTTC. It is translated as CASTGGPQETQYF. This chain links TRBV6-1 with TRBJ2-5; 7 bases align to TRBD2. Germline lookup yields CDR1 MNHNS and CDR2 SASEGT. CDR3 length: 13 residues. V lost 7 bases to trimming and J lost 1 base; unmatched junction nucleotides: 3.